Detailed here is one T cell receptor (beta chain). Antigen unknown. The data derive from a study of T cell responses to AZD1222 COVID-19 vaccine. Findings of the study overall: Reportedly, close to half of spike-specific TCRs are directed against unmutated variant regions.

Assay used: immunoSEQ multiplex PCR; TCRdb lists only in-frame clones, some missing. The table records tens of thousands of clones, approximately 91% of them present only once. The source material was peripheral blood, sampled on day 0 of AZD1222 vaccination. The TCR was taken from an adult in good health.

DNA for the CDR3: TGTGCCAGCAGCCAAGGGGGACAGGGGCCGCTCGAGCAGTACTTC. Amino acids: CASSQGGQGPLEQYF. The chain couples TRBV4-2 to TRBJ2-7, with TRBD1 matching over 10 bases. Germline CDR1 reads LGHNA; CDR2 reads YNFKEQ. J gave up 6 bases and V 1 base, and 6 bases lay outside the gene matches. The CDR3 sequence is 15 residues long.